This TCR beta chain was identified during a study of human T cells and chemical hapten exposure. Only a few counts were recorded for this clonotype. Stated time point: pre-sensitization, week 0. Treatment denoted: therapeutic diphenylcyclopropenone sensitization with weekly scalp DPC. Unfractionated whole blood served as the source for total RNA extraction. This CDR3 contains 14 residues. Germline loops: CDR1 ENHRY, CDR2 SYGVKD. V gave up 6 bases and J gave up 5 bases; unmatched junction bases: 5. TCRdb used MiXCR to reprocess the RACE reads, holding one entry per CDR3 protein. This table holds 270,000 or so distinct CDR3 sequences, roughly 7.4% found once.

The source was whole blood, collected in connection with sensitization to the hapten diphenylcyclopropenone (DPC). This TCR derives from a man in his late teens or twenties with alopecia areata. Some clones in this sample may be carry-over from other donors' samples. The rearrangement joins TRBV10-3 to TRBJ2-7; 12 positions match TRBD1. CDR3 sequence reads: CAISPGQGAHEQYF. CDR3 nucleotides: TGTGCCATCAGCCCGGGACAGGGGGCCCACGAGCAGTACTTC.